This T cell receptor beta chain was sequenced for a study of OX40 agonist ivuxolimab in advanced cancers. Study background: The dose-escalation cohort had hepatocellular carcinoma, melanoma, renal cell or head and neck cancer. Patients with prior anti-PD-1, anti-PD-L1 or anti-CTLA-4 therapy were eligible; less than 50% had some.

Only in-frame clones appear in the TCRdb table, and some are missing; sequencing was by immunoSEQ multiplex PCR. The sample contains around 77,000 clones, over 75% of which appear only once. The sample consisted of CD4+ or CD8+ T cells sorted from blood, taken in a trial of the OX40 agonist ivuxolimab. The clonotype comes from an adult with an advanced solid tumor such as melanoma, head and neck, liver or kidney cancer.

The CDR3 here is CASSIGSTGELFF. CDR3 nucleotides: TGTGCCAGTAGTATAGGCTCCACCGGGGAGCTGTTTTTT. The rearrangement joins TRBV19 to TRBJ2-2; D unclear. Trimming removed 1 base at V and 4 bases at J, with 4 bases between. The CDR3 consists of 13 residues. The germline CDR1 and CDR2 sequences are LNHDA and SQIVND (reference sequence). The whole variable domain, remainder taken from reference TRBV19 and TRBJ2-2, is DGGITQSPKYLFRKEGQNVTLSCEQNLNHDAMYWYRQDPGQGLRLIYYSQIVNDFQKGDIAEGYSVSREKKESFPLTVTSAQKNPTAFYLCASSIGSTGELFFGEGSRLTVL.